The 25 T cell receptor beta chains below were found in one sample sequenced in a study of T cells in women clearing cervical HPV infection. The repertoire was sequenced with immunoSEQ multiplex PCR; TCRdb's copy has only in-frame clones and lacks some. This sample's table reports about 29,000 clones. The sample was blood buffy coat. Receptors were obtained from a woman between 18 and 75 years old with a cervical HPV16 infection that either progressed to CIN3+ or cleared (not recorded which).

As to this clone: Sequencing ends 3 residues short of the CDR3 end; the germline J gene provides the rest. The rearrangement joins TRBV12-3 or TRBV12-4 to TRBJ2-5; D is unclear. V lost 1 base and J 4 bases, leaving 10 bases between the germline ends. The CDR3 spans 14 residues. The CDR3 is CASSLGRLGETQYF. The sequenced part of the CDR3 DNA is TGTGCCAGCAGTTTAGGACGGCTAGGAGAGACC.

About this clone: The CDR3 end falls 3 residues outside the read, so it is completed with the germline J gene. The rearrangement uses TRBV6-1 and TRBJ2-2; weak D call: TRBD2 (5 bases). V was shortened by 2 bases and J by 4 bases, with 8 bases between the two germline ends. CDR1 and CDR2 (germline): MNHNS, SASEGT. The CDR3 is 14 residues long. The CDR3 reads CASSERGTTGELFF. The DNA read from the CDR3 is TGTGCCAGCAGTGAACGGGGTACCACCGGGGAG.

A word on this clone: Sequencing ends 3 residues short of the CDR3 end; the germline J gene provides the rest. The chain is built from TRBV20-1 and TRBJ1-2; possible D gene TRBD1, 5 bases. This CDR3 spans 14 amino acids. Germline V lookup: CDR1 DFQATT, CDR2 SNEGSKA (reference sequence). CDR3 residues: CSARVPLGESDYTF. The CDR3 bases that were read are TGCAGTGCTAGAGTCCCTCTAGGGGAGAGCGAC.

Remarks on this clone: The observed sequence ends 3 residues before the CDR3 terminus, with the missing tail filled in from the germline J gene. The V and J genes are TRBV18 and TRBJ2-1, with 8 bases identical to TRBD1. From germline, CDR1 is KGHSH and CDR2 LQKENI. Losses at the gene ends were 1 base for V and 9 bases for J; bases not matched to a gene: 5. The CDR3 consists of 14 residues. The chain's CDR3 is CASSPQDRAGEQFF. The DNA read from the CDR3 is TGTGCCAGCTCACCACAGGACAGGGCAGGTGAG.

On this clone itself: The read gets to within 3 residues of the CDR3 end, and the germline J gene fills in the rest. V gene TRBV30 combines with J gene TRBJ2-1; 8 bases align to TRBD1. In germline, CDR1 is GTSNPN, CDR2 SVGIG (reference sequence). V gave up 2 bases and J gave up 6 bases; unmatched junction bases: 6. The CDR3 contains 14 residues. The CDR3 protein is CAWSRGTGVNEQFF. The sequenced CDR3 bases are TGTGCCTGGAGTAGGGGGACAGGCGTCAATGAG.

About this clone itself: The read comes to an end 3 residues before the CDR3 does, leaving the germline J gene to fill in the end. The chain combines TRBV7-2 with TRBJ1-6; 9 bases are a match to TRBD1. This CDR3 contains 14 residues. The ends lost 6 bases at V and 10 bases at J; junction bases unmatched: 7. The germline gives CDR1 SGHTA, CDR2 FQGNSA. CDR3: CASRVGTGFSPLHF. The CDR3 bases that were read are TGTGCCAGCAGGGTGGGGACAGGGTTCTCACCC.

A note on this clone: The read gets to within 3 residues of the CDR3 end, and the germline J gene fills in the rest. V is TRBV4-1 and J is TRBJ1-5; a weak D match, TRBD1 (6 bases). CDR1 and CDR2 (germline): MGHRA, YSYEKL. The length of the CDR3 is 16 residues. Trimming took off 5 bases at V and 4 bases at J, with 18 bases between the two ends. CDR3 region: CASSDPVRGTNQPQHF. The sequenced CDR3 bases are TGCGCCAGCAGCGACCCTGTCAGGGGAACTAATCAGCCC.

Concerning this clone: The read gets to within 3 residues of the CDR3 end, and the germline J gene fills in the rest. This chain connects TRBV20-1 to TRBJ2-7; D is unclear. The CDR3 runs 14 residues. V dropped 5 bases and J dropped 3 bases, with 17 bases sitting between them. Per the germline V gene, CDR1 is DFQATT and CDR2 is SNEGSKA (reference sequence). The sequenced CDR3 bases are TGCAGTGCTGCCCTCACGAGTAGCCACTACGAG. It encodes CSAALTSSHYE. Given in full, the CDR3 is CSAALTSSHYEQYF.

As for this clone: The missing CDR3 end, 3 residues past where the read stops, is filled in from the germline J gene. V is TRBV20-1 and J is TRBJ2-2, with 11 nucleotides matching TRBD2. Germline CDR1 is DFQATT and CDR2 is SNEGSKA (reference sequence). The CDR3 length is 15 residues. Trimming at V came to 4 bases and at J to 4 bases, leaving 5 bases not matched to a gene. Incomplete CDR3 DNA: TGCAGTGCTATCTATAGCGGGGGGGTCACCGGGGAG. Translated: CSAIYSGGVTGE. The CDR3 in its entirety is CSAIYSGGVTGELFF.

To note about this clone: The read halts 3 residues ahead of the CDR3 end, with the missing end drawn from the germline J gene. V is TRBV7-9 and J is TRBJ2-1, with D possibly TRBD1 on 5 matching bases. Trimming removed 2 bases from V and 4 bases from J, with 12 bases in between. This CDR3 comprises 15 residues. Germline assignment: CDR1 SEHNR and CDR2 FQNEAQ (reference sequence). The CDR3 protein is CASSLPGSLYNEQFF. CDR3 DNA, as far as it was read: TGTGCCAGCAGCTTACCAGGGTCTCTATACAATGAG.

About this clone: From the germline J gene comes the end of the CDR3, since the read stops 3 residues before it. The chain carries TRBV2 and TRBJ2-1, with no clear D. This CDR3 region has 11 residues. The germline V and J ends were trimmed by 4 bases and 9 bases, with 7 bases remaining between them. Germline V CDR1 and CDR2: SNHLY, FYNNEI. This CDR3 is CASSGRSEQFF. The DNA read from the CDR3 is TGTGCCAGCAGTGGTCGTAGTGAG.

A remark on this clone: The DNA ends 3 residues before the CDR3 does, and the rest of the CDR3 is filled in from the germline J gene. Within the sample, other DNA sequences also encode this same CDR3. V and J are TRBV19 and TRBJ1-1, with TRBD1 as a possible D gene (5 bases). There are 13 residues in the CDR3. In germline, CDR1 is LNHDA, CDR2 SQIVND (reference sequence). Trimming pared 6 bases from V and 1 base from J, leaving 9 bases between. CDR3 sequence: CASSPGQNTEAFF. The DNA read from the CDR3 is TGTGCCAGTAGCCCCGGACAGAACACTGAA. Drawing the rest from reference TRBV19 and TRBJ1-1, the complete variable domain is DGGITQSPKYLFRKEGQNVTLSCEQNLNHDAMYWYRQDPGQGLRLIYYSQIVNDFQKGDIAEGYSVSREKKESFPLTVTSAQKNPTAFYLCASSPGQNTEAFFGQGTRLTVV.

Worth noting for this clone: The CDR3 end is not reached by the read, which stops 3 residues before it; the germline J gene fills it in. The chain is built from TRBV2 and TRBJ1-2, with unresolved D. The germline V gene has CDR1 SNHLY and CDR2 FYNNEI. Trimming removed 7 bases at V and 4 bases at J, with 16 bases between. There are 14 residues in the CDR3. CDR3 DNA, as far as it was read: TGTGCCAGCAACCGGGTTGCGGGTACCTATGGC. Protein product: CASNRVAGTYG. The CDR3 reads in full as CASNRVAGTYGYTF.

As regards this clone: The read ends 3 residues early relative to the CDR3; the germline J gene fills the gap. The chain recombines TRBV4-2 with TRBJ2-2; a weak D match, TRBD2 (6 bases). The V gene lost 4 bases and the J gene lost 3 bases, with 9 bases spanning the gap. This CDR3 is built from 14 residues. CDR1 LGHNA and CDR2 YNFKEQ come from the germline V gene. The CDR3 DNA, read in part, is TGTGCCAGCAGCCTGGGACTTGACACCGGGGAG. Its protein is CASSLGLDTGE. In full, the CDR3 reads CASSLGLDTGELFF.

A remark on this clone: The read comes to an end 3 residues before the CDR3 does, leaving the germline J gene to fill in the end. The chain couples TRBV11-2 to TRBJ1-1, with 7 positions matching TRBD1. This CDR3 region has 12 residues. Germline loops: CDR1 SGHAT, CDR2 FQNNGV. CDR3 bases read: TGTGCCAGCAGCTTAGGACAGGGAAGG. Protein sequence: CASSLGQGR. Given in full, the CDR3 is CASSLGQGRAFF.

The sequenced CDR3 bases are TGTGCCAGTAGTATGGGACTAGCGGGAATCAATGAG. Residues: CASSMGLAGINE. The whole CDR3 region reads CASSMGLAGINEQFF. V is TRBV19 and J is TRBJ2-1, with TRBD2 identical over 13 bases. The CDR3 goes on 3 residues after the read ends, and that part is filled in from the germline J gene. J lost 6 bases, V lost 3 bases, and 2 bases had no gene match. Germline values: CDR1 LNHDA, CDR2 SQIVND (reference sequence). CDR3 length: 15 amino acids.

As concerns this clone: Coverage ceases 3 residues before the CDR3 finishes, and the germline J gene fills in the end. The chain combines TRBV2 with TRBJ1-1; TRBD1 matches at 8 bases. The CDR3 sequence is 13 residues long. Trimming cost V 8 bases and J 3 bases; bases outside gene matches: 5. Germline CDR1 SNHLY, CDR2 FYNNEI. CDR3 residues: CASGRGRDTEAFF. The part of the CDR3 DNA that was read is TGTGCCAGCGGCAGGGGGCGTGACACTGAA.

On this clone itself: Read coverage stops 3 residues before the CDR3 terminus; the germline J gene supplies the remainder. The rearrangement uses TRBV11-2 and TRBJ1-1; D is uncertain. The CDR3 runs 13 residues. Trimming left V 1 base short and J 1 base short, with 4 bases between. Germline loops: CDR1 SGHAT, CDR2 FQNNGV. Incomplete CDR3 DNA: TGTGCCAGCAGCTTAGCACAGAACACTGAA. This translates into CASSLAQNTE. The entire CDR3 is CASSLAQNTEAFF.

The sequenced CDR3 bases are TGTGCCAGCAGTGCTAGCGGGAGCAACACAGATACG. It encodes CASSASGSNTDT. The CDR3 in its entirety is CASSASGSNTDTQYF. The V gene is TRBV12-3 or TRBV12-4, the J gene TRBJ2-3, with 10 bases lining up with TRBD2. The CDR3 end lies 3 residues beyond the end of the read and is filled in from the germline J gene. The CDR3 consists of 15 residues. V trimming: 5 bases; J trimming: 2 bases; junction bases outside the gene matches: 4.

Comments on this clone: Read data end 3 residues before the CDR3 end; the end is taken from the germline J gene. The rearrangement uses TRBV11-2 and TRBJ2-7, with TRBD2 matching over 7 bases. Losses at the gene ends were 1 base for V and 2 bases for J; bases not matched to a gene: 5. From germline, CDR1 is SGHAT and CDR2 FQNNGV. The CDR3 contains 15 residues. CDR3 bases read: TGTGCCAGCAGCTTAGGGCCTAGCGGTACCTACGAG. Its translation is CASSLGPSGTYE. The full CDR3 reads CASSLGPSGTYEQYF. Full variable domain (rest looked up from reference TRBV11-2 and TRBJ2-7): EAGVAQSPRYKIIEKRQSVAFWCNPISGHATLYWYQQILGQGPKLLIQFQNNGVVDDSQLPKDRFSAERLKGVDSTLKIQPAKLEDSAVYLCASSLGPSGTYEQYFGPGTRLTVT.

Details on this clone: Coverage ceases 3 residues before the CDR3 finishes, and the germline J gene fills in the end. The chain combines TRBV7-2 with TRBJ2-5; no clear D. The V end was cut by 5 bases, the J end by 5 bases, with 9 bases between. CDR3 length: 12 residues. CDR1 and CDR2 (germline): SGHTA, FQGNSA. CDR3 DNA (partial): TGTGCCAGCAGCCCCGACTTTGAGACC. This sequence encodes CASSPDFET. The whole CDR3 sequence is CASSPDFETQYF.

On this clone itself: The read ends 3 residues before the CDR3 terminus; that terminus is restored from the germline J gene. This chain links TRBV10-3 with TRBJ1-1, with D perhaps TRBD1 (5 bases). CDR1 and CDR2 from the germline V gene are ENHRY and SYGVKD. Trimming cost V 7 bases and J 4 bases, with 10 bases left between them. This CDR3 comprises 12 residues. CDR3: CAIKTGGTEAFF. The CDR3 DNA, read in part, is TGTGCCATCAAGACGGGGGGCACTGAA.

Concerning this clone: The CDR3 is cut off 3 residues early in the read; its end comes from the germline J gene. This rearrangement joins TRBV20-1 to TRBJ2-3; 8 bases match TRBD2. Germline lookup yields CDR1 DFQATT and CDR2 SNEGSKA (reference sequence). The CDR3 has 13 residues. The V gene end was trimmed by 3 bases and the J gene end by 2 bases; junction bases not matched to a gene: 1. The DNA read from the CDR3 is TGCAGTGCTAGCGGGGGGGCCACAGATACG. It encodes CSASGGATDT. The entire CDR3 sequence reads CSASGGATDTQYF.

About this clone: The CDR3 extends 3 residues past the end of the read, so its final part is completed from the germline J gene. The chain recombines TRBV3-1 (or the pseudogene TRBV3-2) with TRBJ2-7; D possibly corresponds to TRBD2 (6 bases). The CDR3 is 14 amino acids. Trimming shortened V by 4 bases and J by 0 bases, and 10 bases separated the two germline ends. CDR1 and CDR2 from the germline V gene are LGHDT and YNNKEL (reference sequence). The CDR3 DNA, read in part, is TGTGCCAGCAGCCGTGGGGACTCCTCCTACGAG. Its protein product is CASSRGDSSYE. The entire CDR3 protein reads CASSRGDSSYEQYF.

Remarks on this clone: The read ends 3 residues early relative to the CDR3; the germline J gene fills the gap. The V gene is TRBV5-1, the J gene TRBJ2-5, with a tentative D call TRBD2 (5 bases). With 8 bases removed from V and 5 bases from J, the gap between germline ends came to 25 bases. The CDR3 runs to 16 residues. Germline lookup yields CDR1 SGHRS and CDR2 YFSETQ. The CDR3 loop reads CASTHGTRSGVETQYF. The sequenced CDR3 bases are TGCGCCAGTACCCACGGCACTAGATCCGGTGTCGAGACC.